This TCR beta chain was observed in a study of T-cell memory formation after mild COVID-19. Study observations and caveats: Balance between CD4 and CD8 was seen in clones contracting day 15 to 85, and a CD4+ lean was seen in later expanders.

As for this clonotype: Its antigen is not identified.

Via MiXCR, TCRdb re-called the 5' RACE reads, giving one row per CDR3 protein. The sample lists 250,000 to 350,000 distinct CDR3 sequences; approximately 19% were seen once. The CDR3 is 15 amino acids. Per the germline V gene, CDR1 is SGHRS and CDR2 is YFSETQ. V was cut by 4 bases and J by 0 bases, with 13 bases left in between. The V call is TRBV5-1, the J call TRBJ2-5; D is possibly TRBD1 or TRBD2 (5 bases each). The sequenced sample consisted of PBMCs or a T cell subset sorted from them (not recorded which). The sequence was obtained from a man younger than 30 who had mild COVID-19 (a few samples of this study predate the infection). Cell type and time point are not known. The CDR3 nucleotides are TGCGCCAGCAGCCGAGAGGGACCGTACCAAGAGACCCAGTACTTC. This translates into CASSREGPYQETQYF.